Below, one TCR beta chain is given with its context. The antigen remains unidentified. Memory CD4+ T cells were sorted as CD4+CD45RO+CD25- cells. Findings and caveats of the study: The TCR gene usage of tumor memory CD4+ T cells clustered together with blood and lymph node memory CD4+ cells and with lymph node naive CD4+ cells.

Full-length variable regions came from constant-region reverse primers plus semi-nested Nested Universal Primer A PCR. Via MiXCR, TCRdb re-called the 5' RACE reads, giving one row per CDR3 protein. The top ten clones hold just over 4% of a sample with approximately 40,000 distinct CDR3 sequences, approximately 30% of them seen once. The CDR3 sequence is 15 residues long. V was cut by 1 base and J by 6 bases, with 16 bases left in between. Germline V gene sequence: CDR1 MNHEY, CDR2 SMNVEV (reference sequence). The rearrangement joins TRBV27 to TRBJ2-7; maybe TRBD1 (6 bases). Sequencing was carried out using tumor-infiltrating memory CD4+ T cells sorted from the breast tumor. Subset specified: memory CD4+ T cells, CD4+CD45RO+CD25-. The source of this sequence is a female donor with breast cancer. CDR3 in amino acids: CASSLLSPQGTEQYF. In DNA, the CDR3 is TGTGCCAGCAGTTTATTAAGCCCTCAGGGGACCGAGCAGTACTTC.